These 23 T cell receptor beta chains were all obtained from the same sample, sequenced in a study of blood T cell repertoires in COVID-19. Profiling relied on immunoSEQ multiplex PCR, and the TCRdb table lists in-frame clones only, not all of them. Of roughly 56,000 clones listed, about 85% are singletons. Sequenced: peripheral blood. The receptors derive from a human donor in a cohort sampled during active COVID-19.

This clone was seen only a few times. This sequence joins TRBV7-2 and TRBJ1-5, with 10 bases fitting TRBD1. V gave up 5 bases and J gave up 6 bases; unmatched junction bases: 7. Germline V lookup: CDR1 SGHTA, CDR2 FQGNSA. This CDR3 spans 15 amino acids. Written as DNA, the CDR3 is TGTGCCAGCAGCGCCGACAGGGGGCGCGGTCAGCCCCAGCATTTT. Translating it yields CASSADRGRGQPQHF.

The gene calls are TRBV2 and TRBJ2-2; D gene ambiguous. CDR1 and CDR2 (germline): SNHLY, FYNNEI. The V end was cut by 6 bases, the J end by 3 bases, with 8 bases between. CDR3 length: 13 residues. This CDR3 is CASRESDTGELFF. The CDR3 nucleotides are TGTGCCAGCAGGGAGTCGGACACCGGGGAGCTGTTTTTT.

V is TRBV5-5 and J is TRBJ1-6, with 8 bases that match TRBD1. The CDR3 length is 17 residues. J lost 8 bases, V lost 2 bases, and 12 bases had no gene match. Germline V gives CDR1 SGHKS, CDR2 YYEKEE (reference sequence). CDR3 loop: CASSFRGRGPGDSPLHF. The CDR3, as DNA: TGTGCCAGCAGCTTTCGGGGCAGGGGGCCAGGGGATTCACCCCTCCACTTT. Full variable domain (missing parts from reference TRBV5-5 and TRBJ1-6): DAGVTQSPTHLIKTRGQQVTLRCSPISGHKSVSWYQQVLGQGPQFIFQYYEKEERGRGNFPDRFSARQFPNYSSELNVNALLLGDSALYLCASSFRGRGPGDSPLHFGNGTRLTVT.

The chain carries TRBV29-1 and TRBJ2-7; 14 nucleotides match TRBD2. V was pared by 5 bases and J by 7 bases, with 13 bases of the junction left unmatched. There are 16 residues in the CDR3. Germline assignment: CDR1 SQVTM and CDR2 ANQGSEA. The DNA for the CDR3 is TGCAGCGTTTGGACTAGCGGGAGGCCAGGTTCCGGGGAGCAGTACTTC. As protein: CSVWTSGRPGSGEQYF.

This rearrangement joins TRBV7-9 to TRBJ2-7; TRBD2 aligns across 7 bases. CDR3 size: 16 residues. Germline V gene data show CDR1 as SEHNR and CDR2 as FQNEAQ (reference sequence). The J segment lost 4 bases and the V segment lost 4 bases, leaving 13 bases of the junction unmatched. CDR3 sequence reads: CASSSRGSGSYYEQYF. As DNA, the CDR3 is TGTGCCAGCAGCTCCCGCGGGAGCGGCTCCTATTACGAGCAGTACTTC.

V usage is TRBV3-1 (or the pseudogene TRBV3-2) and J usage is TRBJ2-2; D is undetermined. This CDR3 has 12 amino acids. Germline loops: CDR1 LGHDT, CDR2 YNNKEL (reference sequence). The germline V and J ends were trimmed by 4 bases and 5 bases, with 5 bases remaining between them. Here the CDR3 DNA reads TGTGCCAGCAGCCCCTTGACCGGGGAGCTGTTTTTT. Its translation is CASSPLTGELFF.

On this clone: At one end the junction does not follow the germline gene, possibly because of a read error. This chain uses TRBV28 with TRBJ2-7, with TRBD2 matching over 7 bases. Germline CDR1 reads MDHEN; CDR2 reads SYDVKM. The length of the CDR3 is 12 residues. The CDR3 DNA follows: TGTGCCAGCAGGCCGGGTATGGGACTATATCTCTTC. Its protein product is CASRPGMGLYLF.

This clone was seen a single time. The chain combines TRBV3-1 (or the pseudogene TRBV3-2) with TRBJ2-1, with 8 positions matching TRBD2. The CDR3 length is 16 residues. V lost 3 bases to trimming and J lost 4 bases; unmatched junction nucleotides: 8. CDR1 LGHDT and CDR2 YNNKEL come from the germline V gene (reference sequence). CDR3 coding DNA: TGTGCCAGCAGCCATTCCTCTAGCGGGCGATACAATGAGCAGTTCTTC. This translates into CASSHSSSGRYNEQFF.

This chain joins TRBV11-2 and TRBJ2-7; the D gene is possibly TRBD1 (6 bases). Trimming cost V 1 base and J 2 bases, with 9 bases left between them. The germline gives CDR1 SGHAT, CDR2 FQNNGV. The length of the CDR3 is 14 residues. CDR3 DNA sequence: TGTGCCAGCAGCTTAGCAGGGGCCCCCTACGAGCAGTACTTC. This translates into CASSLAGAPYEQYF.

The chain is built from TRBV12-3 or TRBV12-4 and TRBJ1-1; no reliable D call. V was cut by 3 bases and J by 5 bases, with 7 bases left in between. The CDR3 is 12 residues long. DNA of the CDR3: TGTGCCAGCAGTTTTGCCGGGACTGAAGCTTTCTTT. Protein sequence: CASSFAGTEAFF.

The chain is built from TRBV10-3 and TRBJ1-1; D is possibly TRBD1 (6 bases). Germline CDR1 and CDR2: ENHRY and SYGVKD. V was clipped by 6 bases and J by 1 base, with 15 bases between them. CDR3 length equals 15 residues. The CDR3 is CAIRRGGFENTEAFF. The CDR3 bases are TGTGCCATCAGGAGGGGGGGTTTCGAGAACACTGAAGCTTTCTTT.

This clone was seen only once. The rearrangement links TRBV2 to TRBJ2-1; 7 bases align to TRBD2. Germline V gene data show CDR1 as SNHLY and CDR2 as FYNNEI. The CDR3 runs to 15 residues. V dropped 6 bases and J dropped 7; count of bases not matched to a gene: 12. DNA for the CDR3: TGTGCCAGCAGGCCGTGGGGGAGGGCGAAAAATGAGCAGTTCTTC. Its protein product is CASRPWGRAKNEQFF.

This chain links TRBV19 with TRBJ2-4, with 7 bases that match TRBD2. The CDR3 runs to 13 residues. The trim removed 3 bases at V and 7 bases at J, leaving 3 bases unmatched. The germline CDR1 and CDR2 sequences are LNHDA and SQIVND (reference sequence). The CDR3 here is CASSMGRANIQYF. Here the CDR3 DNA reads TGTGCCAGTAGTATGGGGAGGGCGAACATTCAGTACTTC.

As DNA, the CDR3 is TGTGCCAGCAGTGTGGGGCTGCCTAACACCGGGGAGCTGTTTTTT. This sequence encodes CASSVGLPNTGELFF. The chain employs TRBV2 and TRBJ2-2; possible D gene TRBD1, 5 bases. The CDR3 length is 15 residues. The ends were cut back, 4 bases at V and 2 bases at J, with 11 bases in the middle. The germline gives CDR1 SNHLY, CDR2 FYNNEI.

This chain connects TRBV9 to TRBJ2-7; 9 bases line up with TRBD2. Trimming at V came to 0 bases and at J to 3 bases, leaving 10 bases not matched to a gene. The germline V gene has CDR1 SGDLS and CDR2 YYNGEE. The CDR3 totals 17 residues. The CDR3 DNA is TGTGCCAGCAGCGTAGGCAGTCCCGGACTAGCGAACTACGAGCAGTACTTC. It yields the protein CASSVGSPGLANYEQYF.

The genes are TRBV9 and TRBJ1-2; D possibly corresponds to TRBD1 (6 bases). The V and J ends lost 4 bases and 8 bases respectively, with 27 bases between them. CDR1 SGDLS and CDR2 YYNGEE come from the germline V gene. This CDR3 spans 17 amino acids. The CDR3 region has the DNA TGTGCCAGCAGCACCGGAAAAGGGGGGGAGGTGAGGAGAGGCTACACCTTC. It specifies CASSTGKGGEVRRGYTF.

The J gene is TRBJ1-4, the V gene TRBV19; TRBD1 matches 9 bases. Germline lookup yields CDR1 LNHDA and CDR2 SQIVND (reference sequence). The J segment lost 7 bases and the V segment lost 4 bases, leaving 10 bases of the junction unmatched. The CDR3 is 16 amino acids. The CDR3 nucleotides are TGTGCCAGTAGTAGAACACCCGGGACAGGGAGTGAAAAACTGTTTTTT. This codes for CASSRTPGTGSEKLFF.

Only one count was recorded for this clone. The rearrangement joins TRBV11-1 to TRBJ2-7; 14 bases agree with TRBD2. The CDR3 has 15 amino acids. Trimming at V came to 4 bases and at J to 7 bases, leaving 6 bases not matched to a gene. In germline, CDR1 is SGHAT, CDR2 FQDESV (reference sequence). CDR3 nucleotide sequence: TGTGCCAGCAGCTATGGGACTAGCGGGAGCGGGGAGCAGTACTTC. Encoded protein: CASSYGTSGSGEQYF.

This clone occurred a few times. V gene TRBV11-2 combines with J gene TRBJ2-6; TRBD2 agrees at 11 bases. This CDR3 spans 18 amino acids. The germline gives CDR1 SGHAT, CDR2 FQNNGV. The V segment lost 3 bases and the J segment 4 bases; nucleotides outside the gene matches: 8. Here the CDR3 reads CASSFGSGRARGANVLTF. DNA for the CDR3: TGTGCCAGCAGCTTCGGTAGCGGGAGGGCCAGAGGGGCCAACGTCCTGACTTTC.

The chain employs TRBV25-1 and TRBJ1-5; maybe TRBD1 (6 bases). CDR1 and CDR2 from the germline V gene are MGHDK and SYGVNS. The CDR3 extends over 16 amino acids. Trimming pared 3 bases from V and 5 bases from J, leaving 17 bases between. The CDR3 DNA reads as TGTGCCAGCAGTGATTCCCAGGGGACACTGGATCAGCCCCAGCATTTT. Its translation: CASSDSQGTLDQPQHF. The full variable domain, completed using reference TRBV25-1 and TRBJ1-5, is EADIYQTPRYLVIGTGKKITLECSQTMGHDKMYWYQQDPGMELHLIHYSYGVNSTEKGDLSSESTVSRIRTEHFPLTLESARPSHTSQYLCASSDSQGTLDQPQHFGDGTRLSIL.

V usage is TRBV5-1 and J usage is TRBJ2-5, with a tentative D call TRBD1 (7 bases). V lost 0 bases and J 5 bases, leaving 17 bases between the germline ends. Germline loops: CDR1 SGHRS, CDR2 YFSETQ. The CDR3 consists of 16 residues. The CDR3 here is CASSLAQGGAGETQYF. CDR3 in DNA: TGCGCCAGCAGCTTGGCCCAGGGGGGCGCGGGGGAGACCCAGTACTTC.

The genes are TRBV5-6 and TRBJ1-6; 9 nucleotides agree with TRBD1. Germline assignment: CDR1 SGHDT and CDR2 YYEEEE. This CDR3 region has 14 residues. V lost 4 bases and J lost 7; bases outside the gene matches: 3. The CDR3: CASSGQGRNSPLHF. The CDR3 DNA is TGTGCCAGCAGCGGACAGGGGCGGAATTCACCCCTCCACTTT.

This rearrangement joins TRBV2 to TRBJ2-2; possible D gene TRBD2, 7 bases. The V end was cut by 6 bases, the J end by 0 bases, with 11 bases between. Germline CDR1 SNHLY, CDR2 FYNNEI. The CDR3 contains 15 residues. This CDR3 reads CASRKGGANTGELFF. The CDR3 DNA reads as TGTGCCAGCAGGAAAGGGGGGGCGAACACCGGGGAGCTGTTTTTT.